This T cell receptor (beta chain) was obtained from a study of blood T cell repertoires in COVID-19. Study details: PBMCs, B-cell-depleted T cells, or T cells provided the cDNA or gDNA that made up the material.

Per the original methods: Amplification with reference gene primers provided the estimates of nucleated cell counts. Clones were sequenced by immunoSEQ multiplex PCR, and TCRdb holds only the in-frame ones, with some missing. V and J calls and clone size are as listed in that table; D and trimming were resolved from the DNA. The sample yields about 270,000 clones, about 91% seen once. Cohorts were determined from participant-reported clinical history. Germline loops: CDR1 GTSNPN, CDR2 SVGIG (reference sequence). The CDR3 sequence is 13 residues long. Trimming removed 4 bases from V and 6 bases from J, with 16 bases in between.

What was sequenced was PBMCs or T cells enriched from blood (not recorded which). This sequence joins TRBV30 and TRBJ2-7; a weak D match, TRBD2 (5 bases). This receptor was obtained from a man aged 35 to 55 who had been exposed to COVID-19. The CDR3 DNA reads TGTGCCTGGAACGGGGATACCCTACGCGAGCAGTACTTC. This encodes CAWNGDTLREQYF. The complete variable domain, with remaining parts taken from reference TRBV30 and TRBJ2-7, reads SQTIHQWPATLVQPVGSPLSLECTVEGTSNPNLYWYRQAAGRGLQLLFYSVGIGQISSEVPQNLSASRPQDRQFILSSKKLLLSDSGFYLCAWNGDTLREQYFGPGTRLTVT.